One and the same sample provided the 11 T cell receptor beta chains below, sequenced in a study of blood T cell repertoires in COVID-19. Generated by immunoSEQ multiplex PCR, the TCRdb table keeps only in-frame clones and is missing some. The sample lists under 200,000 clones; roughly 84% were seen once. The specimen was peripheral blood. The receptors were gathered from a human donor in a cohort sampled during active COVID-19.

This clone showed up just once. This CDR3 reads CASSLRQTDTQYF. CDR3 DNA sequence: TGTGCCAGCAGCCTCAGACAGACAGATACGCAGTATTTT. The J gene is TRBJ2-3, the V gene TRBV12-3 or TRBV12-4; maybe TRBD1 (5 bases). There are 13 residues in the CDR3. Trimming shortened V by 6 bases and J by 3 bases, and 10 bases separated the two germline ends.

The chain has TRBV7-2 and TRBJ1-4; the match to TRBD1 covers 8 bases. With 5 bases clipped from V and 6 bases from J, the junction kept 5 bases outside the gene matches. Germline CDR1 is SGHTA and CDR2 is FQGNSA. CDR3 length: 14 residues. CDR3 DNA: TGTGCCAGCAGCCTGGGGACAGGTGATGAAAAACTGTTTTTT. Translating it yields CASSLGTGDEKLFF.

CDR3 residues: CASSQGHSYEQYF. The CDR3 nucleotides are TGTGCCAGCAGCCAGGGACACTCCTACGAGCAGTACTTC. The J gene is TRBJ2-7, the V gene TRBV7-9; D may be TRBD1 (6 bases). The CDR3 sequence is 13 residues long. V gave up 5 bases and J gave up 0 bases, with 8 bases separating them. The V gene's germline CDR1 is SEHNR and CDR2 FQNEAQ (reference sequence).

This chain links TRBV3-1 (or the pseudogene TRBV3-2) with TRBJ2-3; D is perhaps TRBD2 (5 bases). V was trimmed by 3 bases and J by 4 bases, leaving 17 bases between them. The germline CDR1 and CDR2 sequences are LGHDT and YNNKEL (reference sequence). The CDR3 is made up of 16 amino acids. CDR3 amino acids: CASSHRAPSEADTQYF. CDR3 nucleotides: TGTGCCAGCAGCCATCGGGCCCCGTCGGAGGCAGATACGCAGTATTTT.

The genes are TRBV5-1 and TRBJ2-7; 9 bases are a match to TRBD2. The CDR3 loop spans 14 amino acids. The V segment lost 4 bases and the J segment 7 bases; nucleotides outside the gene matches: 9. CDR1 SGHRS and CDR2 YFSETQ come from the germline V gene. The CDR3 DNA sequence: TGCGCCAGCAGCCCTATGGCGGGGGGGCGTGAGCAGTACTTC. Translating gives CASSPMAGGREQYF.

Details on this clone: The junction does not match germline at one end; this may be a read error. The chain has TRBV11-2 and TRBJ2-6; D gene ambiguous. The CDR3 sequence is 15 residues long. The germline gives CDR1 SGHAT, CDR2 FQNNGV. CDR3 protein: CASSLAGSGANVLTF. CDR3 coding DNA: TGTGCCAGCAGTTTAGCCGGCTCTGGGGCCAACGTCCTGACTTTC.

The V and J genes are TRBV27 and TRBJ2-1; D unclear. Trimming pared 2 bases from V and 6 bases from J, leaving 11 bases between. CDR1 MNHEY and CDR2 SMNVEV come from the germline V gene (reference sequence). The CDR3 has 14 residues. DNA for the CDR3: TGTGCCAGCAGTTTAGGGCTACAGACCAATGAGCAGTTCTTC. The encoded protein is CASSLGLQTNEQFF.

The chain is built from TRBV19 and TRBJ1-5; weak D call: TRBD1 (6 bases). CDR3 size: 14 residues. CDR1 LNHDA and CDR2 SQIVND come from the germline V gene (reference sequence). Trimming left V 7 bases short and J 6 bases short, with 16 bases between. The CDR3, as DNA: TGTGCCAGTACTTTACAGGGATTTGGTCAGCCCCAGCATTTT. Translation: CASTLQGFGQPQHF.

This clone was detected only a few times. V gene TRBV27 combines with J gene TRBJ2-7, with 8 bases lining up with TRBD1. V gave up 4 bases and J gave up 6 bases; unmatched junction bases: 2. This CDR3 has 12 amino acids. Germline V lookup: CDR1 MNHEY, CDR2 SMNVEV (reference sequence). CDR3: CASSYGTGEQYF. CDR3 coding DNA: TGTGCCAGCAGTTATGGGACAGGCGAGCAGTACTTC.

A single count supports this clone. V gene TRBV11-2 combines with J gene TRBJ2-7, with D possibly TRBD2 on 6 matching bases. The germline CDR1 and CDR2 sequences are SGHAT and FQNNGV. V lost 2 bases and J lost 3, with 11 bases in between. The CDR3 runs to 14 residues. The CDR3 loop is CASSLRVDYYEQYF. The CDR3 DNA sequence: TGTGCCAGCAGCTTACGAGTGGACTACTACGAGCAGTACTTC.

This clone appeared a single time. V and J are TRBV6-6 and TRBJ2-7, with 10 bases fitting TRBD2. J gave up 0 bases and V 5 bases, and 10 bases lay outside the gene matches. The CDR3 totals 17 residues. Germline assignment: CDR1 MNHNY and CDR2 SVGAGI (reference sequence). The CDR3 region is CASSPIRTSGSSYEQYF. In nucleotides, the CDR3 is TGTGCCAGCAGTCCAATTAGGACTAGCGGAAGCTCCTACGAGCAGTACTTC.